This is a list of T cell receptor beta chains from one sample in a study of control samples from healthy donors and cancer patients. Sequencing used immunoSEQ multiplex PCR; TCRdb keeps in-frame clones, though not all of them. The sample yields 260,000 or so clones, around 79% seen once. The sample comprised PBMCs. Every receptor here comes from a woman aged 60-70 years with lung cancer. CDR3s include the opening cysteine and the closing phenylalanine or tryptophan. The order of the fields is clone size, J gene, D gene, V gene, CDR3 protein, CDR3 DNA. A D gene is named only where the DNA matches it firmly. Where a row states a size, it is once, few, many or the class of an expanded clone; other rows omit it.

>-|TRBJ2-7|-|TRBV4-2
CASSQGGGPSYEQYF
TGTGCCAGCAGCCAAGGGGGGGGCCCTTCCTACGAGCAGTACTTC
>-|TRBJ2-5|-|TRBV2
CASSSGSSQETQYF
TGTGCCAGCAGTTCTGGGTCCAGTCAGGAGACCCAGTACTTC
>-|TRBJ1-1|-|TRBV9
CASSGGGNMNTEAFF
TGTGCCAGCAGCGGAGGCGGTAACATGAACACTGAAGCTTTCTTT
>-|TRBJ1-1|-|TRBV7-3
CASSSNGQGVGTEAFF
TGTGCCAGCAGCAGCAACGGTCAGGGAGTCGGCACTGAAGCTTTCTTT
>few|TRBJ1-5|-|TRBV25-1
CALPPGQLQPQHF
TGTGCTCTCCCACCCGGACAGCTCCAGCCCCAGCATTTT
>-|TRBJ2-5|-|TRBV7-3
CASSLDRYQETQYF
TGTGCCAGCAGCTTAGATCGCTACCAAGAGACCCAGTACTTC
>-|TRBJ2-7|TRBD1|TRBV27
CASRTGGVSEQYF
TGTGCCAGCAGGACAGGGGGGGTCTCCGAGCAGTACTTC
>-|TRBJ1-1|TRBD1|TRBV5-1
CASSRQGGGNTEAFF
TGCGCCAGCAGCCGACAGGGGGGCGGGAACACTGAAGCTTTCTTT
>-|TRBJ2-1|TRBD2|TRBV19
CASRLAGVTYNEQFF
TGTGCCAGTAGACTAGCGGGCGTCACCTACAATGAGCAGTTCTTC
>-|TRBJ2-7|-|TRBV12-2
CASRLPTTSGTGFNEQYF
TGTGCAAGTCGCTTACCCACCACAAGCGGGACAGGGTTTAACGAGCAGTACTTC
>-|TRBJ2-5|TRBD1|TRBV27
CASSSPNRGDGTQYF
TGTGCCAGCAGTTCTCCGAACAGGGGAGATGGGACCCAGTACTTC
>-|TRBJ2-7|-|TRBV12-3/TRBV12-4
CASSRQLTYEQYF
TGTGCCAGCAGTCGCCAGCTTACCTACGAGCAGTACTTC
>-|TRBJ1-5|-|TRBV28
CASSTREVMHF
TGTGCCAGCAGTACACGGGAGGTCATGCATTTT
>-|TRBJ2-2|-|TRBV10-1
CASGGGRNANTGELFF
TGCGCCAGCGGGGGGGGGCGGAACGCGAACACCGGGGAGCTGTTTTTT
>-|TRBJ1-1|-|TRBV28
CASTPDRNTEAFF
TGTGCCAGCACCCCGGACAGGAACACTGAAGCTTTCTTT
>-|TRBJ2-7|-|TRBV2
CASTEEGPSSYEQYF
TGTGCCAGCACGGAAGAGGGACCTAGCTCCTACGAGCAGTACTTC
>-|TRBJ2-5|-|TRBV19
CASSMDGEDLRTQYF
TGTGCCAGTAGTATGGACGGAGAAGATTTGCGGACCCAGTACTTC
>-|TRBJ1-1|TRBD1|TRBV6-5
CASTNRGNTEAFF
TGTGCCAGCACTAACAGGGGGAACACTGAAGCTTTCTTT
>once|TRBJ2-2|-|TRBV10-1
CASSERGTGELFF
TGCGCCAGCAGTGAGAGGGGAACCGGGGAGCTGTTTTTT
>-|TRBJ2-3|-|TRBV5-1
CASSLKVADTQYF
TGCGCCAGCAGCTTGAAGGTGGCAGATACGCAGTATTTT
>-|TRBJ1-1|-|TRBV3-1/TRBV3-2
CASSFRGGYTEAFF
TGTGCCAGCAGCTTCCGGGGGGGGTACACTGAAGCTTTCTTT
>-|TRBJ2-7|-|TRBV19
CASSIGVGRYEQYF
TGTGCCAGTAGTATAGGGGTGGGACGATACGAGCAGTACTTC
>-|TRBJ2-1|-|TRBV5-1
CASSLVFTAGPPMDEQFF
TGCGCCAGCAGCTTGGTCTTCACGGCGGGACCCCCAATGGATGAGCAGTTCTTC
>-|TRBJ2-7|TRBD2|TRBV5-5
CASSLWGGSSYEQYF
TGTGCCAGCAGCCTTTGGGGGGGGAGCTCCTACGAGCAGTACTTC
>-|TRBJ1-1|TRBD1|TRBV27
CASSSPAGGNTEAFF
TGTGCCAGCAGTTCCCCTGCAGGGGGGAACACTGAAGCTTTCTTT
>-|TRBJ1-6|-|TRBV6-1
CASSEMIQGNSPLHF
TGTGCCAGCAGTGAAATGATCCAGGGGAATTCACCCCTCCACTTT
>-|TRBJ2-6|-|TRBV11-3
CASSPSPSSGANVLTF
TGTGCCAGCAGCCCGAGCCCGAGCTCTGGGGCCAACGTCCTGACTTTC
>-|TRBJ1-2|TRBD1|TRBV29-1
CSVEDLAGQVPGGYGYTF
TGCAGCGTTGAAGATCTGGCGGGACAGGTCCCTGGGGGCTATGGCTACACCTTC
>-|TRBJ1-2|-|TRBV2
CASRVQGFDYGYTF
TGTGCCAGCAGAGTACAGGGTTTCGACTATGGCTACACCTTC
>once|TRBJ2-1|-|TRBV5-4
CASSLLGVTYNEQFF
TGTGCCAGCAGCTTATTAGGGGTTACCTACAATGAGCAGTTCTTC
>-|TRBJ1-3|-|TRBV3-1/TRBV3-2
CASSPSGLSSGNTIYF
TGTGCCAGCAGCCCCTCAGGGTTGAGCTCTGGAAACACCATATATTTT
>few|TRBJ2-2|-|TRBV6-5
CASSSPGELFF
TGTGCCAGCAGTTCCCCCGGGGAGCTGTTTTTT
>-|TRBJ1-1|-|TRBV27
CASSFGTEAFF
TGTGCCAGCAGTTTTGGCACTGAAGCTTTCTTT
>-|TRBJ2-2|-|TRBV2
CASSALAPTNTGELFF
TGTGCCAGCAGCGCCCTAGCGCCCACGAACACCGGGGAGCTGTTTTTT